One sample yielded the 9 T cell receptor beta chains listed below, sequenced in a study of type 1 and type 2 diabetes patients. Amplification started from genomic DNA. A primer set of 30 forward and 13 reverse primers amplified the CDR3. TCRdb processed the multiplex PCR reads anew with MiXCR; each CDR3 protein has one entry. The sample has about 250,000 distinct CDR3 sequences, 40% to 50% seen once. What was sequenced was peripheral blood mononuclear cells (PBMCs). These receptors all come from a man younger than 35 with type 2 diabetes.

This clonotype has just one count. J is TRBJ1-5 and V is TRBV7-2; 9 bases agree with TRBD1. The CDR3 runs 16 residues. Germline V gives CDR1 SGHTA, CDR2 FQGNSA. Germline trimming cut 4 bases from V and 4 bases from J; bases unmatched to any gene: 8. The CDR3 region is CASSSTGQGGNQPQHF. In DNA, the CDR3 is TGTGCCAGCAGCTCGACGGGACAGGGCGGGAATCAGCCCCAGCATTTT.

The J gene is TRBJ2-3, the V gene TRBV13, with unresolved D. CDR1 and CDR2 from the germline V gene are PRHDT and FYEKMQ (reference sequence). Trimming removed 4 bases at V and 6 bases at J, with 8 bases between. This CDR3 comprises 12 residues. The CDR3 DNA reads as TGTGCCAGCAGCTCCCCAGGCGATACGCAGTATTTT. Amino acid sequence: CASSSPGDTQYF.

A few counts support this clonotype. The chain employs TRBV7-6 and TRBJ1-1; 8 bases map to TRBD1. Germline V gene sequence: CDR1 SGHVS, CDR2 FNYEAQ. J lost 5 bases, V lost 5 bases, and 4 bases had no gene match. The CDR3 covers 13 residues. The CDR3 nucleotides read TGTGCCAGCAGCCCGGGACAGGCAACTGAAGCTTTCTTT. This translates into CASSPGQATEAFF.

This clonotype was counted many times. This chain connects TRBV2 to TRBJ1-1, with 8 bases that match TRBD1. With 6 bases clipped from V and 1 base from J, the junction kept 7 bases outside the gene matches. CDR1 and CDR2 from the germline V gene are SNHLY and FYNNEI. The CDR3 has 15 amino acids. In DNA form, the CDR3 reads TGTGCCAGCAGATGGACAGGGTCGGCGAACACTGAAGCTTTCTTT. This gives the protein CASRWTGSANTEAFF.

The chain couples TRBV7-6 to TRBJ2-1; TRBD1 matches 7 bases. J was trimmed by 3 bases and V by 8 bases; bases with no gene match: 16. This CDR3 has 17 amino acids. CDR1 is SGHVS, CDR2 FNYEAQ, per germline. Written as DNA, the CDR3 is TGTGCCAGCTACGAGGGGGCAGGCCCGTTCGTCTACAATGAGCAGTTCTTC. Its protein is CASYEGAGPFVYNEQFF.

The CDR3 region has the DNA TGTGCTAGTGGTCTCGACAGGACTAACACCGGGGAGCTGTTTTTT. Residues: CASGLDRTNTGELFF. The rearrangement joins TRBV12-5 to TRBJ2-2; D is perhaps TRBD1 (6 bases). V was cut by 5 bases and J by 2 bases, with 12 bases left in between. Germline loops: CDR1 LGHNT, CDR2 FRNRAP. This CDR3 is 15 amino acids long.

The sample holds a few counts of this clonotype. The chain has TRBV29-1 and TRBJ2-1; D is uncertain. Germline V gives CDR1 SQVTM, CDR2 ANQGSEA. The V and J ends lost 0 bases and 0 bases respectively, with 6 bases between them. The CDR3 has 14 residues. CDR3 sequence: CSVEEDYSYNEQFF. The DNA for the CDR3 is TGCAGCGTTGAAGAGGATTACTCCTACAATGAGCAGTTCTTC.

V and J are TRBV2 and TRBJ1-2, with D maybe TRBD1 (5 bases). The CDR3 sequence is 13 residues long. V was shortened by 11 bases and J by 8 bases, with 21 bases between the two germline ends. Germline CDR1 SNHLY, CDR2 FYNNEI. For the CDR3, the DNA is TGTGCCTGGAGTGTAGGCGGGCAGGGAGGCTACACCTTC. Translating gives CAWSVGGQGGYTF.

This clonotype has just a few counts. The gene calls are TRBV2 and TRBJ1-5; 8 bases are shared with TRBD1. Germline V CDR1 and CDR2: SNHLY, FYNNEI. This CDR3 spans 14 amino acids. V gave up 8 bases and J gave up 4 bases; unmatched junction bases: 7. The CDR3 nucleotides are TGTGCCAGCGCCGACAGGGGTCCAAATCAGCCCCAGCATTTT. It translates to CASADRGPNQPQHF. Looking up the rest from reference TRBV2 and TRBJ1-5 gives the full variable domain: EPEVTQTPSHQVTQMGQEVILRCVPISNHLYFYWYRQILGQKVEFLVSFYNNEISEKSEIFDDQFSVERPDGSNFTLKIRSTKLEDSAMYFCASADRGPNQPQHFGDGTRLSIL.